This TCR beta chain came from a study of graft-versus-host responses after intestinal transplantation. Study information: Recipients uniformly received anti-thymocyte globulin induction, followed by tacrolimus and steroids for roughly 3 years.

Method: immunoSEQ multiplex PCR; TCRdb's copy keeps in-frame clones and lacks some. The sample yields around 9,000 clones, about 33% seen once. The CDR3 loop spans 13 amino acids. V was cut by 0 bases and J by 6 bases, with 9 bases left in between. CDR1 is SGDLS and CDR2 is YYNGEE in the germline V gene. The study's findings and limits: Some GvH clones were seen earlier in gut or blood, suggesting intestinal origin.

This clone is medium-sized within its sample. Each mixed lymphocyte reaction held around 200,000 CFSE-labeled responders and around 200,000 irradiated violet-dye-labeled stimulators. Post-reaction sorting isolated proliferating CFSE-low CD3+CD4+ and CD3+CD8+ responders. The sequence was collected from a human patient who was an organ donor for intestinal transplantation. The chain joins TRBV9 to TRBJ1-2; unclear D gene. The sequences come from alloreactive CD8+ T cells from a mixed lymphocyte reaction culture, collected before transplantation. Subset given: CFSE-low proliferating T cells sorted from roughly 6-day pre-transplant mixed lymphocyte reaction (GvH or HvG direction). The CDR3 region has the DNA TGTGCCAGCAGCGTAGGAAGCGTAGATGGCTACACCTTC. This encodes CASSVGSVDGYTF.